This T cell receptor beta chain was found in a study of blood T cell repertoires in COVID-19. Germline V lookup: CDR1 GTSNPN, CDR2 SVGIG (reference sequence). V shed 4 bases and J shed 7 bases, with 20 bases lying between them. The CDR3 has 15 residues. Generated by immunoSEQ multiplex PCR, the TCRdb table keeps only in-frame clones and is missing some. The sample lists under 250,000 clones, about 80% seen once, with approximately 4.4% in the top ten. The V and J genes are TRBV30 and TRBJ2-1; possibly TRBD2 for D (7 bases). The sequenced sample was peripheral blood. This clonotype was obtained from a man in his forties or fifties with active or convalescent COVID-19. CDR3 region: CAWTPVGGGLNEQFF. In nucleotides, the CDR3 is TGTGCCTGGACCCCAGTGGGGGGGGGCCTGAATGAGCAGTTCTTC.